This TCR beta chain was captured by sequencing in a study of human T cells and chemical hapten exposure. V lost 1 base to trimming and J lost 1 base; unmatched junction nucleotides: 11. The CDR3 covers 18 residues. Germline V gene sequence: CDR1 ENHRY, CDR2 SYGVKD. Time point in this sample: patch test 2, 6 weeks after DPC sensitization. Noted treatment: therapeutic diphenylcyclopropenone sensitization with weekly scalp DPC. This clonotype was seen at least ten times. TCRdb fed the RACE reads into MiXCR, producing one record per CDR3 protein. This repertoire shows about 350,000 distinct CDR3 sequences, nearly 6.5% found once; its top ten account for about 5.6%.

Sequences were derived from whole blood, sampled in connection with sensitization to the hapten diphenylcyclopropenone (DPC). This clonotype originated in a woman aged 18-35 years with alopecia areata. Some clones in this sample may be carry-over from other donors' samples. This sequence joins TRBV10-3 and TRBJ1-1, with TRBD1 matching 8 bases. For the CDR3, the DNA is TGTGCCATCAGTGAGTTTGGGACAGGAAAGAACGGGAACACTGAAGCTTTCTTT. It encodes CAISEFGTGKNGNTEAFF.